The 32 T cell receptor beta chains given below trace back to one sample, sequenced in a study of T-cell memory formation after mild COVID-19. TCRdb ran MiXCR on the 5' RACE reads and lists one entry per CDR3 protein. The sample has fewer than 300,000 distinct CDR3 sequences, over 15% seen once. The sample taken for sequencing was PBMCs or a T cell subset sorted from them (not recorded which). These receptors all stem from a man younger than 30 who had mild COVID-19 (a few samples of this study predate the infection). Cell type and time point are not known.

The genes are TRBV20-1 and TRBJ1-6; D call uncertain. CDR3 length: 15 residues. The germline CDR1 and CDR2 sequences are DFQATT and SNEGSKA (reference sequence). The V end was cut by 5 bases, the J end by 0 bases, with 11 bases between. The CDR3 nucleotides read TGCAGTGCTGGACGAGACAACTCCTATAATTCACCCCTCCACTTT. This codes for CSAGRDNSYNSPLHF.

This clonotype was observed a few times. The CDR3 is CASSLTGMGAEAFF. DNA of the CDR3: TGTGCCAGCAGCTTGACGGGGATGGGGGCTGAAGCTTTCTTT. This chain uses TRBV11-2 with TRBJ1-1, with D maybe TRBD1 (5 bases). V was pared by 3 bases and J by 6 bases, with 14 bases between. Germline values: CDR1 SGHAT, CDR2 FQNNGV. The CDR3 has 14 residues. The whole variable domain, filled in from reference TRBV11-2 and TRBJ1-1, reads EAGVAQSPRYKIIEKRQSVAFWCNPISGHATLYWYQQILGQGPKLLIQFQNNGVVDDSQLPKDRFSAERLKGVDSTLKIQPAKLEDSAVYLCASSLTGMGAEAFFGQGTRLTVV.

The chain recombines TRBV14 with TRBJ2-5, with 7 positions matching TRBD2. Per germline, CDR1 SGHDN and CDR2 FVKESK. There are 15 residues in the CDR3. V lost 3 bases to trimming and J lost 2 bases; unmatched junction nucleotides: 6. The CDR3 sequence: CASSQLSSGQETQYF. The CDR3 nucleotides read TGTGCCAGCAGCCAGCTATCTAGCGGTCAAGAGACCCAGTACTTC.

The chain is built from TRBV6-2 or TRBV6-3 and TRBJ2-7, with 9 bases matching TRBD1. V lost 6 bases and J lost 6; bases outside the gene matches: 9. The germline gives CDR1 MNHEY, CDR2 SVGEGT. The CDR3 sequence is 14 residues long. CDR3 loop: CASRGTGLLREQYF. CDR3 coding DNA: TGTGCCAGCAGGGGGACAGGGCTTCTTCGCGAGCAGTACTTC.

V is TRBV29-1 and J is TRBJ1-1, with a weak D call TRBD1 (5 bases). With 4 bases removed from V and 4 bases from J, the gap between germline ends came to 10 bases. Germline V lookup: CDR1 SQVTM, CDR2 ANQGSEA. This CDR3 contains 12 residues. The CDR3 sequence: CSVGWGGTEAFF. The CDR3 DNA sequence: TGCAGCGTTGGCTGGGGGGGCACTGAAGCTTTCTTT.

This clonotype was found a few times. V gene TRBV5-5 combines with J gene TRBJ2-5; D ambiguous. The CDR3 is 13 residues long. Trimming removed 0 bases from V and 5 bases from J, with 8 bases in between. CDR1 is SGHKS, CDR2 YYEKEE, per germline (reference sequence). The CDR3 nucleotides read TGTGCCAGCAGCTTGGAGAGCTGGGAGACCCAGTACTTC. This translates into CASSLESWETQYF.

This clonotype was observed at least ten times. This rearrangement joins TRBV5-1 to TRBJ2-3; D is undetermined. CDR1 is SGHRS, CDR2 YFSETQ, per germline. This CDR3 has 13 residues. V was trimmed by 7 bases and J by 1 base, leaving 10 bases between them. CDR3 loop: CASSTQGTDTQYF. In nucleotides, the CDR3 is TGCGCCAGCTCAACCCAGGGCACAGATACGCAGTATTTT.

This chain links TRBV7-2 with TRBJ2-5, with 9 bases fitting TRBD1. The CDR3 is 17 amino acids. Germline values: CDR1 SGHTA, CDR2 FQGNSA. Trimming removed 5 bases from V and 3 bases from J; junction bases left unmatched: 13. CDR3 DNA sequence: TGTGCCAGCAGCCCAGAGTCGACAGGGGGTATGGAAGAGACCCAGTACTTC. It encodes CASSPESTGGMEETQYF.

This clonotype was seen more than once but under ten times. This chain uses TRBV2 with TRBJ1-1; no firm D call. Looked up from germline, CDR1 is SNHLY and CDR2 is FYNNEI. CDR3 length: 11 residues. The V end was cut by 11 bases, the J end by 4 bases, with 11 bases between. The CDR3 loop is CASKVGTEAFF. The CDR3 coding sequence is TGTGCCTCAAAGGTTGGCACTGAAGCTTTCTTT.

J is TRBJ2-3 and V is TRBV6-5; 10 bases fit TRBD2. The CDR3 runs to 15 residues. Germline values: CDR1 MNHEY, CDR2 SVGAGI. J gave up 3 bases and V 6 bases, and 6 bases lay outside the gene matches. The CDR3: CASRPAGGLTDTQYF. The DNA of the CDR3 is TGTGCCAGCAGACCAGCGGGGGGGCTAACAGATACGCAGTATTTT.

The gene calls are TRBV5-1 and TRBJ2-5, with 11 bases that match TRBD2. The length of the CDR3 is 17 residues. After removal of 2 bases from V and 5 bases from J, the junction contained 11 bases not matched to a gene. Germline V CDR1 and CDR2: SGHRS, YFSETQ. The CDR3 loop is CASSLTSGGRLQETQYF. DNA for the CDR3: TGCGCCAGCAGCTTAACTAGCGGGGGCCGTCTTCAGGAGACCCAGTACTTC.

There are many counts of this clonotype. The V gene is TRBV9, the J gene TRBJ2-7; 8 bases align to TRBD1. The junction had 6 bases not matched to a gene; V was cut back by 4 bases and J by 3 bases. Germline V CDR1 and CDR2: SGDLS, YYNGEE. This CDR3 has 14 residues. CDR3 protein: CASSPGQGDYEQYV. The CDR3 nucleotides read TGTGCCAGCAGCCCCGGACAGGGAGACTACGAGCAGTACGTC.

This clonotype was seen a few times. The chain links TRBV5-1 to TRBJ2-1, with 8 bases aligning to TRBD2. The CDR3 length is 17 residues. The V gene's germline CDR1 is SGHRS and CDR2 YFSETQ. J gave up 6 bases and V 0 bases, and 11 bases lay outside the gene matches. Here the CDR3 reads CASSLAPGGPNGNEQFF. CDR3 DNA: TGCGCCAGCAGCTTGGCCCCGGGGGGGCCCAATGGCAATGAGCAGTTCTTC.

This clonotype was detected only a few times. V and J are TRBV5-1 and TRBJ2-5, with unresolved D. With 1 base removed from V and 5 bases from J, the gap between germline ends came to 9 bases. Germline CDR1 and CDR2: SGHRS and YFSETQ. This CDR3 spans 13 amino acids. As DNA, the CDR3 is TGCGCCAGCAGCTTGTTTAGCTTGGAGACCCAGTACTTC. Amino acid sequence: CASSLFSLETQYF. The full variable domain, in which reference TRBV5-1 and TRBJ2-5 provide the parts outside the CDR3, is KAGVTQTPRYLIKTRGQQVTLSCSPISGHRSVSWYQQTPGQGLQFLFEYFSETQRNKGNFPGRFSGRQFSNSRSEMNVSTLELGDSALYLCASSLFSLETQYFGPGTRLLVL.

The chain couples TRBV24-1 to TRBJ1-1; TRBD1 aligns across 9 bases. The length of the CDR3 is 13 residues. Germline CDR1 and CDR2: KGHDR and SFDVKD. V dropped 8 bases and J dropped 1; count of bases not matched to a gene: 1. CDR3 region: CATMGQGNTEAFF. CDR3 in DNA: TGTGCCACCATGGGACAGGGGAACACTGAAGCTTTCTTT.

The sample holds a few counts of this clonotype. The chain employs TRBV10-3 and TRBJ2-5; D assignment may be TRBD1 or TRBD2 (5 bases each). Germline values: CDR1 ENHRY, CDR2 SYGVKD. The CDR3 covers 13 residues. V lost 4 bases, J lost 0 bases, and 6 bases lay in between. Written as DNA, the CDR3 is TGTGCCATCAGTGGGGGGTACCAAGAGACCCAGTACTTC. Translation: CAISGGYQETQYF.

This clonotype was observed a handful of times. The chain has TRBV5-4 and TRBJ2-7; D remains ambiguous. Looked up from germline, CDR1 is SGHNT and CDR2 is YYREEE (reference sequence). V was trimmed by 0 bases and J by 2 bases, leaving 9 bases between them. The CDR3 contains 14 residues. This CDR3 reads CASSLEAGPYEQYV. The CDR3 DNA is TGTGCCAGCAGCTTGGAGGCAGGCCCCTACGAGCAGTACGTC.

This clonotype was seen ten or more times. The V and J genes are TRBV6-2 or TRBV6-3 and TRBJ2-1; possibly TRBD2 for D (5 bases). This CDR3 is 13 amino acids long. The V and J ends lost 4 bases and 4 bases respectively, with 8 bases between them. Germline CDR1 MNHEY, CDR2 SVGEGT. The CDR3 protein is CASSWGVYNEQFF. The CDR3 region has the DNA TGTGCCAGCAGTTGGGGAGTTTACAATGAGCAGTTCTTC.

V is TRBV12-3 or TRBV12-4 and J is TRBJ2-7; no clear D gene. The CDR3 is 15 residues long. Trimming removed 1 base at V and 2 bases at J, with 12 bases between. The CDR3 is CASSLGAGTTYEQYF. The CDR3 DNA reads as TGTGCCAGCAGTTTAGGGGCAGGTACCACCTACGAGCAGTACTTC.

This chain links TRBV7-9 with TRBJ2-7; D call uncertain. Trimming pared 4 bases from V and 0 bases from J, leaving 4 bases between. The CDR3 runs to 12 residues. Germline V gene lookup returns CDR1 SEHNR and CDR2 FQNEAQ (reference sequence). This CDR3 is CASSSYSYEQYF. The CDR3 coding sequence is TGTGCCAGCAGCTCCTACTCCTACGAGCAGTACTTC.

The chain links TRBV18 to TRBJ2-3; D is ambiguous. V lost 3 bases and J 2 bases, leaving 15 bases between the germline ends. Germline V gene data show CDR1 as KGHSH and CDR2 as LQKENI. There are 16 residues in the CDR3. DNA for the CDR3: TGTGCCAGCTCACCCCTAATGACGATTTCCACAGATACGCAGTATTTT. It encodes CASSPLMTISTDTQYF.

This clonotype was detected ten times or more. The DNA of the CDR3 is TGCGCCAGCAGCTTGATGGGACAGGCCCACAATGAGCAGTTCTTC. Translating gives CASSLMGQAHNEQFF. This sequence joins TRBV5-1 and TRBJ2-1; 8 nucleotides match TRBD1. The V and J ends lost 1 base and 5 bases, in that order; junction bases with no gene match: 5. The CDR3 has 15 amino acids. Germline CDR1 and CDR2: SGHRS and YFSETQ.

The genes are TRBV2 and TRBJ2-1; D remains ambiguous. Trimming cost V 2 bases and J 0 bases, with 8 bases left between them. This CDR3 has 15 amino acids. Germline-derived CDR1 and CDR2 are SNHLY and FYNNEI. CDR3 protein: CASSESPGSYNEQFF. The CDR3 coding sequence is TGTGCCAGCAGTGAATCCCCCGGCTCCTACAATGAGCAGTTCTTC.

This clonotype turned up a few times. V usage is TRBV7-2 and J usage is TRBJ2-3, with D perhaps TRBD1 or TRBD2 (7 bases each). Trimming removed 5 bases from V and 1 base from J, with 13 bases in between. This CDR3 has 15 amino acids. The germline CDR1 and CDR2 sequences are SGHTA and FQGNSA. The CDR3 reads CASSPRGGRTDTQYF. In nucleotides, the CDR3 is TGTGCCAGCAGCCCCAGGGGGGGACGCACAGATACGCAGTATTTT.

This clonotype was detected a few times. This chain uses TRBV6-5 with TRBJ2-5; 8 bases match TRBD1. Germline CDR1 MNHEY, CDR2 SVGAGI. With 5 bases clipped from V and 4 bases from J, the junction kept 9 bases outside the gene matches. There are 15 residues in the CDR3. CDR3 DNA sequence: TGTGCCAGCAGTCGTCAGGGGGCCGCGGGAGAGACCCAGTACTTC. This gives the protein CASSRQGAAGETQYF.

This clonotype showed up just a few times. J is TRBJ1-1 and V is TRBV2, with unresolved D. Trimming removed 1 base at V and 0 bases at J, with 3 bases between. Germline V gene sequence: CDR1 SNHLY, CDR2 FYNNEI. The CDR3 sequence is 13 residues long. In DNA form, the CDR3 reads TGTGCCAGCAGTGAAGGGATGAACACTGAAGCTTTCTTT. It is translated as CASSEGMNTEAFF.

The chain has TRBV20-1 and TRBJ2-2; D might be TRBD1 (6 bases). V gave up 6 bases and J gave up 6 bases, with 11 bases separating them. Germline assignment: CDR1 DFQATT and CDR2 SNEGSKA (reference sequence). CDR3 length: 12 residues. In DNA, the CDR3 is TGCAGTGCGAGGACAGTCCCCGGGGAGCTGTTTTTT. Protein sequence: CSARTVPGELFF.

By sample share, this clonotype is medium-sized. The CDR3 DNA sequence: TGCAGTGCTCCCGACAGGGGACTGGATACGCAGTATTTT. Translation gives CSAPDRGLDTQYF. The chain uses TRBV20-1 and TRBJ2-3, with TRBD1 matching over 8 bases. CDR1 is DFQATT and CDR2 is SNEGSKA in the germline V gene (reference sequence). The J segment lost 6 bases and the V segment lost 5 bases, leaving 7 bases of the junction unmatched. The CDR3 extends over 13 amino acids.

This clonotype was detected only a few times. V and J are TRBV4-1 and TRBJ2-7; maybe TRBD1 (6 bases). The V gene lost 2 bases and the J gene lost 2 bases, with 16 bases spanning the gap. The CDR3 runs to 16 residues. The germline CDR1 and CDR2 sequences are MGHRA and YSYEKL. CDR3 region: CASSQTFRDTTYEQYF. The DNA for the CDR3 is TGCGCCAGCAGCCAAACTTTCCGGGACACGACCTACGAGCAGTACTTC.

CDR3 DNA sequence: TGCAGTGCTAGAGACGGGTACGCCTCCTACAATGAGCAGTTCTTC. This codes for CSARDGYASYNEQFF. This chain uses TRBV20-1 with TRBJ2-1; no clear D. Trimming left V 0 bases short and J 0 bases short, with 9 bases between. The CDR3 is 15 residues long. Looked up from germline, CDR1 is DFQATT and CDR2 is SNEGSKA (reference sequence).

This clonotype was observed a handful of times. The chain employs TRBV4-3 and TRBJ2-1; D ambiguous. This CDR3 spans 16 amino acids. V lost 4 bases to trimming and J lost 0 bases, with 13 bases between them. Germline V gene sequence: CDR1 LGHNA, CDR2 YSLEER. CDR3 sequence reads: CASSPEWASSYNEQFF. The DNA for the CDR3 is TGCGCCAGCAGCCCAGAATGGGCTAGCTCCTACAATGAGCAGTTCTTC.

This clonotype has only a few counts. V gene TRBV12-3 or TRBV12-4 combines with J gene TRBJ1-5; D might be TRBD1 (6 bases). The ends were cut back, 3 bases at V and 2 bases at J, with 11 bases in the middle. CDR3 length: 15 amino acids. For the CDR3, the DNA is TGTGCCAGCAGTTTTTCGTCAGGGGGCAATCAGCCCCAGCATTTT. It specifies CASSFSSGGNQPQHF.